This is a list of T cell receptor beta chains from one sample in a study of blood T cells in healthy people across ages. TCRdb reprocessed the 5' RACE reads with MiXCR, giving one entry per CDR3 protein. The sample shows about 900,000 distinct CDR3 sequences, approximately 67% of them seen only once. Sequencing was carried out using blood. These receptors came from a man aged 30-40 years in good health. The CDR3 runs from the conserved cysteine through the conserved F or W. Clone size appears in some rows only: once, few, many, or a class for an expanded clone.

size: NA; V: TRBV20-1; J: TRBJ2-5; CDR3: CSAREWRTARETQYF
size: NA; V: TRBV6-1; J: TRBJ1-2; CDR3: CAISELSTGTGAAGYTF
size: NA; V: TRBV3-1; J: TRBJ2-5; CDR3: CASSLDRNLQETQYF
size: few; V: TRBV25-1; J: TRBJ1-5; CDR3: CASRYEGQVCVICQPQHF
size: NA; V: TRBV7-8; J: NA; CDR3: CASSSGLLGSYEQYF
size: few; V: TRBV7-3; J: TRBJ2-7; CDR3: CASSLKGAPEQYF
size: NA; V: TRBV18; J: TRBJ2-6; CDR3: CASSPLITSGANVLTF
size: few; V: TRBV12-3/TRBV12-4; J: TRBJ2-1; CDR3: CASSFGQENEQFF
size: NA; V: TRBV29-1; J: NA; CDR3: CSVTDRGLPYEQYF
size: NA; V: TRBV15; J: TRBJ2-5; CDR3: CATRDRGDKQYF
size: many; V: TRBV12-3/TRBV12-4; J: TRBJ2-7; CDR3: CASSLRTYEQYF
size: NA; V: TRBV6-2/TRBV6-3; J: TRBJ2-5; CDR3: CASSYSTLQETQYF
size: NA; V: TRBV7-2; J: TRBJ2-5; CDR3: CASSLVAGGPSETQYF
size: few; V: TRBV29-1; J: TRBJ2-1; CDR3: CSVRGLAGGVEQFF
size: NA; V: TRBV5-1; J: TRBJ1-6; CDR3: CASSRVRDSPLHF
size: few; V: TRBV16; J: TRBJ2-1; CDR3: CASSQSRPNNEQFF
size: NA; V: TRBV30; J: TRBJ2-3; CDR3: CAWTGARTDTQYF
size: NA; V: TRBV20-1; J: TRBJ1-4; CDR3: CSARGRGTNEKLFF
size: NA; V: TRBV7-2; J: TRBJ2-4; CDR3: CASSSSGQGSREQYF
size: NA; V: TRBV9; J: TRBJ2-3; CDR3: CASSDAGASGGGGTQYF
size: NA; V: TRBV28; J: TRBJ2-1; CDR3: CASSPLPGTANNEQFF
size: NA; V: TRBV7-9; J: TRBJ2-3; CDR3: CASSPYLTTDTQYF
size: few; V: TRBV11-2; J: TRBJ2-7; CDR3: CASSLDLSAGGNIYEQYF
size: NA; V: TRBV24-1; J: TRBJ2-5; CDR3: CATSDQLGGNEQYF
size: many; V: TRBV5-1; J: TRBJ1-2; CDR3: CASSFKPGTATDYGYTF
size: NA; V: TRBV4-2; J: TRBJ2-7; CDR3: CASSRSADNKDYEQYF
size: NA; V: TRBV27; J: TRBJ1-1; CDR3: CASIGNTEAFF
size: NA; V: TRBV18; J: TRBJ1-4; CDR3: CASSRDRSPNEKLFF
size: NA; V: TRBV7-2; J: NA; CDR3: CAGSWEGQGFDEQYF
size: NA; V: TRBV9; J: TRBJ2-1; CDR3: CASSFSGTLANEQFF
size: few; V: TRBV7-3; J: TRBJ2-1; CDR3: CASSWTGTGGGNEQFF
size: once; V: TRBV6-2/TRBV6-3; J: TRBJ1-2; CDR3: CASSSPGQGGGYTF
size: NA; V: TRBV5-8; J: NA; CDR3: CASSLDGRGRAEQYF